This TCR beta chain was sequenced in a study of blood T cell repertoires in COVID-19. Germline assignment: CDR1 SNHLY and CDR2 FYNNEI. The CDR3 is 12 amino acids. Trimming stripped 7 bases from V and 8 bases from J, with 11 bases between. In the authors' workflow: Amplification of reference gene primers provided the estimated nucleated cell counts. Measured with immunoSEQ multiplex PCR; TCRdb has only the in-frame clones, and not every one. The V and J calls and clone size were taken over from that table, and D and trimming were inferred from the DNA. This table has fewer than 350,000 clones, 85% appearing once. This clone was picked up one time.

This sequence originates from a human donor in a cohort sampled during active COVID-19. This chain links TRBV2 with TRBJ1-4; D might be TRBD1 (5 bases). Source material: peripheral blood. The CDR3 region is CASTGGREKLFF. The DNA of the CDR3 is TGTGCCAGCACGGGGGGACGAGAAAAACTGTTTTTT.